Reported below is one TCR beta chain. The assay was immunoSEQ multiplex PCR, and TCRdb's table has in-frame clones only and misses some. The sample lists 15,000 or so clones, around 92% occurring once. The sample belongs to a study of blood T cell repertoires in COVID-19. Looked up from germline, CDR1 is SGHRS and CDR2 is YFSETQ. This CDR3 comprises 15 residues. V was clipped by 4 bases and J by 0 bases, with 13 bases between them. The V call is TRBV5-1, the J call TRBJ2-5; perhaps TRBD2 as D (6 bases). The clonotype originates from a human donor with active COVID-19. The donor label of this sample is uncertain. Sequenced material: peripheral blood. The CDR3 is CASSRSGVDQETQYF. Here the CDR3 DNA reads TGCGCCAGCAGCCGTTCGGGGGTAGACCAAGAGACCCAGTACTTC.